These 17 T cell receptor beta chains were sequenced from one sample in a study of blood T cell repertoires in COVID-19. Produced via immunoSEQ multiplex PCR; TCRdb's table is partial and in-frame only. The sample has roughly 380,000 clones, about 89% seen once. Material: peripheral blood. Receptors were obtained from a middle-aged woman with COVID-19, enrolled during active disease.

V is TRBV2 and J is TRBJ1-5; 12 bases align to TRBD1. The CDR3 loop spans 17 amino acids. After removal of 5 bases from V and 4 bases from J, the junction contained 9 bases not matched to a gene. Germline CDR1 reads SNHLY; CDR2 reads FYNNEI. The CDR3 reads CASSNPPGQGANQPQHF. CDR3 DNA: TGTGCCAGCAGTAATCCCCCGGGACAGGGGGCGAATCAGCCCCAGCATTTT.

The chain joins TRBV4-1 to TRBJ2-3; D might be TRBD1 (6 bases). V gave up 1 base and J gave up 2 bases, with 16 bases separating them. Germline V gene sequence: CDR1 MGHRA, CDR2 YSYEKL. The CDR3 is 17 residues long. CDR3 sequence: CASSQASRQGITDTQYF. The CDR3 DNA reads as TGCGCCAGCAGCCAAGCCTCAAGGCAGGGGATCACAGATACGCAGTATTTT.

The J gene is TRBJ2-7, the V gene TRBV19, with TRBD1 identical over 8 bases. Germline CDR1 and CDR2: LNHDA and SQIVND (reference sequence). V was pared by 6 bases and J by 1 base, with 5 bases of the junction left unmatched. The CDR3 totals 14 residues. The DNA for the CDR3 is TGTGCCAGTAGCGGGACAGGTGTATCCTACGAGCAGTACTTC. Its translation is CASSGTGVSYEQYF. The full variable domain, in which reference TRBV19 and TRBJ2-7 provide the parts outside the CDR3, is DGGITQSPKYLFRKEGQNVTLSCEQNLNHDAMYWYRQDPGQGLRLIYYSQIVNDFQKGDIAEGYSVSREKKESFPLTVTSAQKNPTAFYLCASSGTGVSYEQYFGPGTRLTVT.

The chain joins TRBV18 to TRBJ2-3; 7 bases agree with TRBD2. This CDR3 has 16 residues. CDR1 and CDR2 from the germline V gene are KGHSH and LQKENI. V shed 0 bases and J 5 bases; nucleotides not matched to a gene: 8. The CDR3 coding sequence is TGTGCCAGCTCACCACCTAGACTAGCCGAGGTAGATACGCAGTATTTT. Its protein is CASSPPRLAEVDTQYF.

The gene calls are TRBV24-1 and TRBJ2-5, with 9 bases matching TRBD2. The V and J ends lost 9 bases and 2 bases, in that order; junction bases with no gene match: 9. Germline V gives CDR1 KGHDR, CDR2 SFDVKD. This CDR3 contains 15 residues. This CDR3 is CATGETSGQQETQYF. CDR3 bases: TGTGCCACCGGGGAGACTAGCGGACAACAAGAGACCCAGTACTTC.

This clone was found once. The same CDR3 is also encoded by other DNA sequences in this sample. The CDR3 spells CASSVGTGVSYEQYF. CDR3 DNA: TGTGCCAGCAGCGTAGGCACAGGGGTTTCCTACGAGCAGTACTTC. The V call is TRBV9, the J call TRBJ2-7, with 7 bases matching TRBD1. Trimming cost V 0 bases and J 1 base; bases outside gene matches: 4. This CDR3 has 15 amino acids. Germline CDR1 reads SGDLS; CDR2 reads YYNGEE.

J is TRBJ2-2 and V is TRBV10-3; the match to TRBD2 covers 10 bases. With V trimmed by 3 bases and J by 2 bases, 3 bases remained unmatched. The CDR3 is 16 amino acids. Germline V gives CDR1 ENHRY, CDR2 SYGVKD. The CDR3 nucleotides read TGTGCCATCAGTGACCCTAGCGGGGGAAACACCGGGGAGCTGTTTTTT. Its protein product is CAISDPSGGNTGELFF.

Turning to this clone: The sample has other DNA sequences that encode this CDR3 too. The chain couples TRBV3-1 (or the pseudogene TRBV3-2) to TRBJ1-1; no definite D call. Per germline, CDR1 LGHDT and CDR2 YNNKEL (reference sequence). The CDR3 length is 13 residues. The V end lost 3 bases, the J end lost 1 base, and 6 bases lay between the germline ends. CDR3 sequence reads: CASSQLENTEAFF. The DNA for the CDR3 is TGTGCCAGCAGCCAGTTAGAGAACACTGAAGCTTTCTTT.

The genes are TRBV7-6 and TRBJ2-5, with TRBD2 matching 12 bases. V shed 3 bases, J shed 2 bases, and the junction held 1 base outside the gene matches. This CDR3 comprises 15 residues. Germline V CDR1 and CDR2: SGHVS, FNYEAQ. The CDR3 region is CASSFGTSGQETQYF. CDR3 coding DNA: TGTGCCAGCAGCTTCGGGACTAGCGGGCAAGAGACCCAGTACTTC.

The genes are TRBV10-2 and TRBJ1-2; maybe TRBD1 (5 bases). The CDR3 length is 14 residues. Germline values: CDR1 WSHSY, CDR2 SAAADI. The V end was cut by 0 bases, the J end by 8 bases, with 13 bases between. CDR3 loop: CASSESAGPGGYTF. The CDR3 DNA reads as TGCGCCAGCAGTGAGTCGGCAGGGCCTGGGGGCTACACCTTC.

The rearrangement uses TRBV3-1 (or the pseudogene TRBV3-2) and TRBJ2-2; D ambiguous. Between the trimmed V and J ends, which lost 4 bases and 5 bases, there was a span of 5 bases. The CDR3 runs 12 residues. Germline assignment: CDR1 LGHDT and CDR2 YNNKEL (reference sequence). This CDR3 is CASSPLTGELFF. Written as DNA, the CDR3 is TGTGCCAGCAGCCCTCTGACCGGGGAGCTGTTTTTT.

This sequence joins TRBV19 and TRBJ1-4; 11 bases match TRBD1. The CDR3 totals 13 residues. The ends lost 10 bases at V and 8 bases at J; junction bases unmatched: 6. Per germline, CDR1 LNHDA and CDR2 SQIVND (reference sequence). CDR3 in amino acids: CATGTGGFEKLFF. CDR3 DNA: TGTGCCACCGGGACAGGGGGATTCGAAAAACTGTTTTTT.

The chain joins TRBV11-2 to TRBJ2-1; 9 positions match TRBD2. CDR1 and CDR2 (germline): SGHAT, FQNNGV. V shed 0 bases, J shed 6 bases, and the junction held 6 bases outside the gene matches. The CDR3 is 16 residues long. The CDR3 sequence: CASSLDRGRAANEQFF. CDR3 nucleotides: TGTGCCAGCAGCTTAGATCGCGGGAGGGCCGCCAATGAGCAGTTCTTC.

The V call is TRBV28, the J call TRBJ1-3, with 7 nucleotides matching TRBD1. Germline assignment: CDR1 MDHEN and CDR2 SYDVKM. This CDR3 comprises 15 residues. V was pared by 6 bases and J by 3 bases, with 8 bases of the junction left unmatched. In nucleotides, the CDR3 is TGTGCCAGCAGGGCGACAGGGCCTGGTGGAAACACCATATATTTT. Translating it yields CASRATGPGGNTIYF.

This clone was counted between two and nine times. The CDR3 is CASSNREGHTDTQYF. The CDR3 bases are TGTGCCAGCAGCAACAGGGAGGGGCACACAGATACGCAGTATTTT. The V gene is TRBV7-8, the J gene TRBJ2-3; the D gene is possibly TRBD2 (7 bases). V was pared by 5 bases and J by 2 bases, with 14 bases between. From germline, CDR1 is SGHVS and CDR2 FQNEAQ. The CDR3 runs to 15 residues.

The rearrangement links TRBV6-2 or TRBV6-3 to TRBJ1-1; 9 bases are a match to TRBD1. The CDR3 is 17 amino acids. V was clipped by 2 bases and J by 5 bases; unmatched bases: 12. Germline CDR1 is MNHEY and CDR2 is SVGEGT. In DNA form, the CDR3 reads TGTGCCAGCAGTTACCCATTTGGGGGACAGGGTGAAACTGAAGCTTTCTTT. This gives the protein CASSYPFGGQGETEAFF.

The rearrangement links TRBV6-2 or TRBV6-3 to TRBJ1-1; 7 nucleotides agree with TRBD1. The V gene's germline CDR1 is MNHEY and CDR2 SVGEGT. CDR3 length: 16 amino acids. V lost 2 bases, J lost 1 base, and 7 bases stayed unmatched. This chain's CDR3 is CASSYGAYRGNTEAFF. CDR3 nucleotide sequence: TGTGCCAGCAGTTACGGGGCCTACAGGGGGAACACTGAAGCTTTCTTT.